The present T cell receptor beta chain was sequenced within a study of blood T cells in healthy people across ages. Alongside a J-beta primer mix, a sample-barcoded 5' primer served in a second PCR lasting roughly 7 to 12 cycles. TCRdb fed the 5' RACE reads into MiXCR, producing one record per CDR3 protein. The table includes about 1,400,000 distinct CDR3 sequences, approximately 60% detected once. Healthy Russian Caucasian donors spanned ages about 6 to 100 years. Note on this clonotype: What it binds is unknown.

Regarding the study as a whole: Percentage of naive T cells showed a strong correlation with TCR beta diversity.

This receptor was taken from a man aged 18 to 35 in good health. Input material: blood.

The CDR3 here is CATSSGIQETQYF. In nucleotides, the CDR3 is TGTGCCACCAGCAGTGGGATTCAAGAGACCCAGTACTTC. This rearrangement joins TRBV15 to TRBJ2-5, with D unclear. The CDR3 spans 13 residues. V lost 3 bases and J lost 2, with 7 bases in between. The germline V gene has CDR1 LNHNV and CDR2 YYDKDF (reference sequence). The variable domain in full, completed from reference TRBV15 and TRBJ2-5, reads DAMVIQNPRYQVTQFGKPVTLSCSQTLNHNVMYWYQQKSSQAPKLLFHYYDKDFNNEADTPDNFQSRRPNTSFCFLDIRSPGLGDTAMYLCATSSGIQETQYFGPGTRLLVL.